This T cell receptor (beta chain) was observed in a study of T cell repertoires in cytomegalovirus infection (dated by TCRdb to the late 2010s). In the study overall: Recently identified HLA-C-restricted CMV epitopes, whose presentation resists viral immunomodulation, were targeted by peptide stimulations together with well-studied HLA-B-restricted epitopes. Because public TCR beta signatures pointed to carriage of CMV infection together with the matching HLA type, the HLA type of each donor mattered for the analysis.

As regards this clonotype: What this receptor recognizes is not known. The input lacks base qualities; no much larger clone sits a single base away.

Sequencing took place on an Illumina HiSeq 1500. TCRdb redid the processing of the public reads, applying fastp at Q25 and MiXCR, and retained in-frame beta chains. Rows merge per CDR3 protein into single entries with the most common DNA and genes. Across this sample there are about a million distinct CDR3 sequences, with around 31% seen only once. The ten most abundant clones make up roughly an eighth of the sample. Points the paper makes about the study in general: The ex vivo response was dominated by HLA-C-restricted CMV-specific TCR beta clonotypes, and the single most frequent clonotype in two of eight donors was supplied by these HLA-C-restricted clonotypes. Cumulative frequency of public TCR beta family members discriminated carriers of CMV infection plus the relevant HLA type in this cohort and an independent approximately 360-donor cohort.

This specimen's treatment or condition label, interpreted: in vitro stimulation with specific CMV peptide epitopes to enrich CMV-specific T cells. V drops 5 bases and J drops 7 bases, leaving 16 bases in between. CDR1 SGHRS and CDR2 YFSETQ are derived from the germline V gene. The CDR3 holds 14 amino acids from the cysteine to the phenylalanine. Only the CDR3 part of the read is kept: 42 bases, read in frame from the first base. Here the sequenced sample was cultured CD8+ T cells from PBMCs, taken from culture after CMV antigen stimulation. The chain is encoded by TRBV5-1 joined to TRBJ2-1, and possibly TRBD1, on 5 matching bases. The receptor's source is a human donor in good health (CMV status not recorded). Some clones in this sample may be carry-over from other donors' samples. The CDR3 loop reads CASSFWAGKNEQFF. Here is the DNA: TGCGCCAGCAGTTTTTGGGCAGGGAAGAATGAGCAGTTCTTC.